The present entry profiles one T cell receptor beta chain with its context. Its specificity is unknown. The CDR3 totals 12 residues. Germline values: CDR1 SEHNR, CDR2 FQNEAQ (reference sequence). With 7 bases removed from V and 5 bases from J, the gap between germline ends came to 11 bases. With constant-segment primers, 5'RACE yielded cDNA libraries of TCR alpha and TCR beta that carried sample barcodes and UMIs. From the 5' RACE reads, TCRdb called clonotypes with MiXCR, one entry per CDR3 protein. The table includes fewer than 90,000 distinct CDR3 sequences, about 14% detected once. These data belong to a study of T-cell memory formation after mild COVID-19. About the research overall: TCR clustering was largely donor specific.

Findings and caveats of the study: CD4+ bias marked clones expanding day 15 to 37, unlike balanced contracting clones. Some SARS-CoV-2-responding clones were already detected in memory before infection.

The gene calls are TRBV7-9 and TRBJ1-1; D may be TRBD1 (6 bases). The TCR originated in an adult woman who had mild COVID-19 (a few samples of this study predate the infection). Cell type and time point are not known. Sequenced: PBMCs or a T cell subset sorted from them (not recorded which). Here the CDR3 reads CASTKGGTEAFF. CDR3 coding DNA: TGTGCCAGCACCAAGGGGGGGACTGAAGCTTTCTTT.